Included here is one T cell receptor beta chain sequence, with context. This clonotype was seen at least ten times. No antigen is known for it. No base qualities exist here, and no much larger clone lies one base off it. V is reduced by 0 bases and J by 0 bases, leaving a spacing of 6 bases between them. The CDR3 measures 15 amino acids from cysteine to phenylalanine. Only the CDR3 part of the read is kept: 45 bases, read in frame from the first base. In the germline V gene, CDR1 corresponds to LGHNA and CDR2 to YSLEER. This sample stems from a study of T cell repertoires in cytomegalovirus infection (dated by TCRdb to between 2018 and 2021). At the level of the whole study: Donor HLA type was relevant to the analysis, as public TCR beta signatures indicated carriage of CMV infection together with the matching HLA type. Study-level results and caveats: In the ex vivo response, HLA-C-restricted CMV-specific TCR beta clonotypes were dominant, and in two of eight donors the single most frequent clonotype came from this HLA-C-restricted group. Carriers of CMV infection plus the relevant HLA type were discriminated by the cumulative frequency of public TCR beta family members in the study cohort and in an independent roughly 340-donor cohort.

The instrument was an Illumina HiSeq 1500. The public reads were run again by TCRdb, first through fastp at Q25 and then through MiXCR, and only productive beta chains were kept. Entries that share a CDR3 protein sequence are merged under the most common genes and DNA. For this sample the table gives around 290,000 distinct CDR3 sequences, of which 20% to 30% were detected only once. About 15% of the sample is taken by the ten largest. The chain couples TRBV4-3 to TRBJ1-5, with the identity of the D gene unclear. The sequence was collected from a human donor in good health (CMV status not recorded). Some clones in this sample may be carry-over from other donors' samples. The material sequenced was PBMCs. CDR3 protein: CASSQDTASNQPQHF. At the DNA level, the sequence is TGCGCCAGCAGCCAAGATACAGCTAGCAATCAGCCCCAGCATTTT.